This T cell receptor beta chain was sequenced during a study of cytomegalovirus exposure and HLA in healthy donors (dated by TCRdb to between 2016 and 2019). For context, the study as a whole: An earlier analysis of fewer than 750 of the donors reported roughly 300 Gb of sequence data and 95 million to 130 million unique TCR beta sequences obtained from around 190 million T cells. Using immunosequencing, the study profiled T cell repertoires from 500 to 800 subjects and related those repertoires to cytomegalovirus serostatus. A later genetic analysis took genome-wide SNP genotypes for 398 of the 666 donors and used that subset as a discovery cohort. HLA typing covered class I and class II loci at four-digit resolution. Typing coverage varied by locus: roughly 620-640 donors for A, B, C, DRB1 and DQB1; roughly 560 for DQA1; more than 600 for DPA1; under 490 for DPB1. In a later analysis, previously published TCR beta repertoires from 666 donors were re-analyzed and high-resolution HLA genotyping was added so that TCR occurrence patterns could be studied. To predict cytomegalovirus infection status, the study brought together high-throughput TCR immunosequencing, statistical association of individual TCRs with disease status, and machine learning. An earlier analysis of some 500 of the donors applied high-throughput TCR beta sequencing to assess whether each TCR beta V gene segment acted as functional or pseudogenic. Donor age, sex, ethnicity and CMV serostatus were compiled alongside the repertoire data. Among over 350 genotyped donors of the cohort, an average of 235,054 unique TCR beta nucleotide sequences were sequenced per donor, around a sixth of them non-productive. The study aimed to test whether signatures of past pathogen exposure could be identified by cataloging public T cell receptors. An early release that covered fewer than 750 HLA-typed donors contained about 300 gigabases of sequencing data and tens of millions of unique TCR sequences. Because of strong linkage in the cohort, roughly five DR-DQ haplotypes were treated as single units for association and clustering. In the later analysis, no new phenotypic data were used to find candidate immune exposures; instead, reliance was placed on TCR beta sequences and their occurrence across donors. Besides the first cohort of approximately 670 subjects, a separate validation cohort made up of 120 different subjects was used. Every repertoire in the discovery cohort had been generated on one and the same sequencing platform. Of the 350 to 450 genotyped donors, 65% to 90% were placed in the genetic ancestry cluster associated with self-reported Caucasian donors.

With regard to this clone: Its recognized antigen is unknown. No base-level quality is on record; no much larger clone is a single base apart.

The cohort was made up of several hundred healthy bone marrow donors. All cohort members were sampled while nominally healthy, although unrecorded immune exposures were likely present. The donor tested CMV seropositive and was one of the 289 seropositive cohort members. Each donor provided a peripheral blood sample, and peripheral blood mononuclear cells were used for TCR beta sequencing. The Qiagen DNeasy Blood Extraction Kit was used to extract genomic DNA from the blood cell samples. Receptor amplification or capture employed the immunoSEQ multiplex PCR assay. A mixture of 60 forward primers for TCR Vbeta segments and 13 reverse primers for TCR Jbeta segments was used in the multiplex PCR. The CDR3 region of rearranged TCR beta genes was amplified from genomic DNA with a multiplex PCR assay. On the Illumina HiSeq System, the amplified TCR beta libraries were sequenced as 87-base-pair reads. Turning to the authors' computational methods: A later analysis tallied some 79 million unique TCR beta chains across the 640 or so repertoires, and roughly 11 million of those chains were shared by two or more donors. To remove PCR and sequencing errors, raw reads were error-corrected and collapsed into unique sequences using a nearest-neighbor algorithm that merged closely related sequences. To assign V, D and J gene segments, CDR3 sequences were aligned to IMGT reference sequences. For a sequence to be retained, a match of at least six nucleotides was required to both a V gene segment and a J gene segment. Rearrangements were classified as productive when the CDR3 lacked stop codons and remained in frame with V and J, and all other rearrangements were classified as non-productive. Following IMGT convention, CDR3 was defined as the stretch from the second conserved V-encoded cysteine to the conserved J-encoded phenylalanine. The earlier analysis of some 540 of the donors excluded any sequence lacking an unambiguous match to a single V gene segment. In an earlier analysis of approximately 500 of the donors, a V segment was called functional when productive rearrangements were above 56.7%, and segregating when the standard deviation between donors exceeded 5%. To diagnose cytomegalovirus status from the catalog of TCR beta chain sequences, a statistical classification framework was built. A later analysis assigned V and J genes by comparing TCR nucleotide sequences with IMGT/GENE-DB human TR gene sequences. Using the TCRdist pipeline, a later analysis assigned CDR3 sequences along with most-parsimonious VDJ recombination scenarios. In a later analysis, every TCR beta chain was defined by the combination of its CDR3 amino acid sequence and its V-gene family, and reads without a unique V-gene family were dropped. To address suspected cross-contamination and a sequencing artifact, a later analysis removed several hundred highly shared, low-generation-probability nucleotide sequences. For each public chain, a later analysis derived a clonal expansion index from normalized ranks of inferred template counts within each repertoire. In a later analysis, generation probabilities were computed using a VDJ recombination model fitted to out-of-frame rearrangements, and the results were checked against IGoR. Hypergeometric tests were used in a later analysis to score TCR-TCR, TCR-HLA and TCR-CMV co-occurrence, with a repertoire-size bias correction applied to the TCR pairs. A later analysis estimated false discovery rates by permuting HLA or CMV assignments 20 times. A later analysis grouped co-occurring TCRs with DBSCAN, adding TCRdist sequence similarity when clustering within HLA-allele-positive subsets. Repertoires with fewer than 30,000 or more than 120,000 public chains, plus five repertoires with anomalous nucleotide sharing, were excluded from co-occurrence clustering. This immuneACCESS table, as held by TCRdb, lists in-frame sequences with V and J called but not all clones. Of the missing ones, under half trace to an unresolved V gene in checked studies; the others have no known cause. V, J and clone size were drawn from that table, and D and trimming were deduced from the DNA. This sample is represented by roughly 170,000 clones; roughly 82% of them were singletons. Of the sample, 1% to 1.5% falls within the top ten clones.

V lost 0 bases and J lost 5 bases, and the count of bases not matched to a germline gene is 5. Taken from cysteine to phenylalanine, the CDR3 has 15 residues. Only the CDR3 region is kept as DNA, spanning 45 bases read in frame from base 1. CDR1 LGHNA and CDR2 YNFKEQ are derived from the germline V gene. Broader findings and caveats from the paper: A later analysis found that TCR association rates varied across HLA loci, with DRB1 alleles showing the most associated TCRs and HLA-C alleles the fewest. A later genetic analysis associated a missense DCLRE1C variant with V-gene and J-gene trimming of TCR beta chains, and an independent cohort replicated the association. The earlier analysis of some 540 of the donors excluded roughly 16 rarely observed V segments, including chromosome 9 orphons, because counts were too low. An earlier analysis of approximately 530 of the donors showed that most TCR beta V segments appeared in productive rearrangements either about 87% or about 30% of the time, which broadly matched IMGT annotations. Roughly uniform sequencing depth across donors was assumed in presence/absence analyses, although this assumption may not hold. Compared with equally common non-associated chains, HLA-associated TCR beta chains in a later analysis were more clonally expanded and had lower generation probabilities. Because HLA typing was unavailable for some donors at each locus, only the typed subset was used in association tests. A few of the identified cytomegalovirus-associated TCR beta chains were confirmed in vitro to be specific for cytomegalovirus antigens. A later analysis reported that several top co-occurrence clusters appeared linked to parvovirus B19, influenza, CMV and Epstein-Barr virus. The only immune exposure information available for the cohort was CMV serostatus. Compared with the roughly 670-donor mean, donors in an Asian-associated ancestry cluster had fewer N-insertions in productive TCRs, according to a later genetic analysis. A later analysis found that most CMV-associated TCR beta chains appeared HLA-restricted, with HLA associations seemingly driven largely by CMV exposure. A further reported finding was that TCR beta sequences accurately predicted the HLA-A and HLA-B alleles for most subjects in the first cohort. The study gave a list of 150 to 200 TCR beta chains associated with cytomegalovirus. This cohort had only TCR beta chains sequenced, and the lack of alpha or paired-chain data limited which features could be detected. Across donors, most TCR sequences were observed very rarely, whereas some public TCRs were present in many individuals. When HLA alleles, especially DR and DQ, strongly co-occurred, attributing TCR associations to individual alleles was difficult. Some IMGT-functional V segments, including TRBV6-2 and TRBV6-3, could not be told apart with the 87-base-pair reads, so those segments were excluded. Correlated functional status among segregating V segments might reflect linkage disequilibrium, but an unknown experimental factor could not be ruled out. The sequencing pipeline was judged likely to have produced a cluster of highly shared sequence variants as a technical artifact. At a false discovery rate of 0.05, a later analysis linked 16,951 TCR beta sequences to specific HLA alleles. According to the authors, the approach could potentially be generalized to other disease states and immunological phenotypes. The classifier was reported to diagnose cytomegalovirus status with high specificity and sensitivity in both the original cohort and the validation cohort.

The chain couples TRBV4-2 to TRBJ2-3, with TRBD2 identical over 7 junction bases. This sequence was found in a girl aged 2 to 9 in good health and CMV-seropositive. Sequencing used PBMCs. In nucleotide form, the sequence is TGTGCCAGCAGCCAAGATGCGGCGGGGGTAGATACGCAGTATTTT. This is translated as CASSQDAAGVDTQYF.